These T cell receptor beta chains were read from a single sample in a study of T-cell memory formation after mild COVID-19. TCRdb ran MiXCR on the 5' RACE reads and lists one entry per CDR3 protein. The sample includes some 180,000 distinct CDR3 sequences, over 10% of them seen just once. The material sequenced was PBMCs or a T cell subset sorted from them (not recorded which). The source is a man aged 18 to 29 who had mild COVID-19 (a few samples of this study predate the infection). Cell type and time point are not known. CDR3s include the opening cysteine and the closing phenylalanine or tryptophan. The order of the fields is J gene, CDR3 length, V gene, CDR3 protein.

j_call: TRBJ2-3
cdr3_length: 12
v_call: TRBV10-3
cdr3_aa: CAISAGANTKYF

j_call: TRBJ2-4
cdr3_length: 13
v_call: TRBV3-1
cdr3_aa: CASSPGGTNIQYF

j_call: TRBJ2-7
cdr3_length: 14
v_call: TRBV5-1
cdr3_aa: CASSLAARNYEQYF

j_call: TRBJ2-2
cdr3_length: 17
v_call: TRBV4-2
cdr3_aa: CASSPERAGGRSGELFF

j_call: TRBJ2-1
cdr3_length: 13
v_call: TRBV25-1
cdr3_aa: CATSMGGANEQFF

j_call: TRBJ2-6
cdr3_length: 14
v_call: TRBV6-7
cdr3_aa: CASRPPSGANVLTF

j_call: TRBJ2-1
cdr3_length: 14
v_call: TRBV2
cdr3_aa: CASRPGHLNNEQFF

j_call: TRBJ2-1
cdr3_length: 19
v_call: TRBV6-5
cdr3_aa: CASSYSPVGGAGSYNEQFF

j_call: TRBJ2-3
cdr3_length: 13
v_call: TRBV20-1
cdr3_aa: CSASIGATDTQYF

j_call: TRBJ1-1
cdr3_length: 15
v_call: TRBV7-9
cdr3_aa: CASSPPGRANTEAFF

j_call: TRBJ2-2
cdr3_length: 15
v_call: TRBV5-1
cdr3_aa: CASRIPGQLTGELFF

j_call: TRBJ2-7
cdr3_length: 13
v_call: TRBV10-2
cdr3_aa: CASSDRGAREQYF

j_call: TRBJ2-1
cdr3_length: 13
v_call: TRBV14
cdr3_aa: CASSQARLNEQFF

j_call: TRBJ1-2
cdr3_length: 16
v_call: TRBV18
cdr3_aa: CASSPDLQESSHGYTF

j_call: TRBJ2-2
cdr3_length: 15
v_call: TRBV7-3
cdr3_aa: CASSPLGGASGELFF

j_call: TRBJ1-3
cdr3_length: 12
v_call: TRBV6-6
cdr3_aa: CATSIGGNTIYF

j_call: TRBJ1-1
cdr3_length: 13
v_call: TRBV7-2
cdr3_aa: CASSPQGISEAFF

j_call: TRBJ2-5
cdr3_length: 14
v_call: TRBV6-2/TRBV6-3
cdr3_aa: CASRHSQVEETQYF

j_call: TRBJ2-7
cdr3_length: 15
v_call: TRBV4-3
cdr3_aa: CASSHNGDKSYEQYF

j_call: TRBJ1-5
cdr3_length: 16
v_call: TRBV7-2
cdr3_aa: CASSLDSVNSNQPQHF

j_call: TRBJ2-2
cdr3_length: 15
v_call: TRBV6-2/TRBV6-3
cdr3_aa: CASSYRKGNTGELFF

j_call: TRBJ2-1
cdr3_length: 15
v_call: TRBV5-1
cdr3_aa: CASSPEWLGGGEQFF

j_call: TRBJ2-3
cdr3_length: 18
v_call: TRBV5-1
cdr3_aa: CASSLALLAGGLEDTQYF

j_call: TRBJ2-7
cdr3_length: 15
v_call: TRBV28
cdr3_aa: CASSPSDAEGSEQYF

j_call: TRBJ2-3
cdr3_length: 14
v_call: TRBV7-9
cdr3_aa: CASNFPLVTDTQYF

j_call: TRBJ1-1
cdr3_length: 13
v_call: TRBV29-1
cdr3_aa: CSVRTGRWTEAFF

j_call: TRBJ1-5
cdr3_length: 15
v_call: TRBV7-2
cdr3_aa: CASRTGTEFNQPQHF

j_call: TRBJ1-2
cdr3_length: 16
v_call: TRBV20-1
cdr3_aa: CSAHSVGGHRLYGYTF

j_call: TRBJ2-7
cdr3_length: 15
v_call: TRBV4-2
cdr3_aa: CASSQVAGVSYEQYF

j_call: TRBJ1-1
cdr3_length: 14
v_call: TRBV11-2
cdr3_aa: CASSLFAANTEAFF

j_call: TRBJ2-3
cdr3_length: 14
v_call: TRBV6-2/TRBV6-3
cdr3_aa: CASSYGFSTDTQYF

j_call: TRBJ1-3
cdr3_length: 13
v_call: TRBV7-9
cdr3_aa: CASSLNSGNTIYF

j_call: TRBJ2-3
cdr3_length: 15
v_call: TRBV7-2
cdr3_aa: CASGGGGVLMDTQYF

j_call: TRBJ2-1
cdr3_length: 13
v_call: TRBV24-1
cdr3_aa: CATRDRGYNEQFF

j_call: TRBJ1-2
cdr3_length: 13
v_call: TRBV20-1
cdr3_aa: CRGKGGQDYGYTF

j_call: TRBJ1-5
cdr3_length: 14
v_call: TRBV6-2/TRBV6-3
cdr3_aa: CASGPRGNYQPQHF

j_call: TRBJ2-5
cdr3_length: 17
v_call: TRBV18
cdr3_aa: CASRQKLERGPRETQYF

j_call: TRBJ1-2
cdr3_length: 14
v_call: TRBV20-1
cdr3_aa: CSANDPGTINGYTF

j_call: TRBJ1-1
cdr3_length: 13
v_call: TRBV5-1
cdr3_aa: CASSLEGETEAFF

j_call: TRBJ1-5
cdr3_length: 15
v_call: TRBV5-5
cdr3_aa: CASSFGQNSNQPQHF

j_call: TRBJ2-1
cdr3_length: 16
v_call: TRBV4-3
cdr3_aa: CASSQGSVSRAREQFF

j_call: TRBJ1-2
cdr3_length: 13
v_call: TRBV28
cdr3_aa: CASRLTGLYGYTF

j_call: TRBJ2-5
cdr3_length: 16
v_call: TRBV20-1
cdr3_aa: CSAVQPQSSLRETQYF

j_call: TRBJ2-3
cdr3_length: 15
v_call: TRBV4-1
cdr3_aa: CASSHTRLATDTQYF

j_call: TRBJ2-1
cdr3_length: 13
v_call: TRBV11-2
cdr3_aa: CASSLVTGTQQFF